This is a list of T cell receptor beta chains from one sample in a study of T cells after yellow fever vaccination. MiXCR was run by TCRdb on the 5' RACE reads, yielding one entry per CDR3 protein. The table lists 110,000 or so distinct CDR3 sequences, around 7.2% of them singletons. The material was CD4+ T cells sorted from PBMCs, obtained more than 40 days after the first yellow fever vaccination. The receptors were sampled from a man younger than 30 who received the YFV17D yellow fever vaccine. CDR3s include the opening cysteine and the closing phenylalanine or tryptophan. A D gene is named only where the DNA matches it firmly. Size is stated for part of the rows, as once, few or many counts, or as a class when the clone is expanded.

J gene: TRBJ2-3; V gene: TRBV21-1; clone size: many; D gene: NA; CDR3 protein: CASSKEVRGDYTDTQYF; CDR3 DNA: TGTGCCAGCAGCAAAGAGGTGCGGGGGGACTACACAGATACGCAGTATTTT
J gene: TRBJ2-1; V gene: TRBV12-3/TRBV12-4; clone size: NA; D gene: NA; CDR3 protein: CASSSLVSYNEQFF; CDR3 DNA: TGTGCCAGCAGTTCTCTCGTCTCCTACAATGAGCAGTTCTTC
J gene: TRBJ2-2; V gene: TRBV7-2; clone size: NA; D gene: NA; CDR3 protein: CASSLSGHPTGELFF; CDR3 DNA: TGTGCCAGCAGCTTATCTGGACACCCGACCGGGGAGCTGTTTTTT
J gene: TRBJ1-2; V gene: TRBV20-1; clone size: many; D gene: TRBD1; CDR3 protein: CSAQEDGTANYGYTF; CDR3 DNA: TGCAGTGCTCAAGAGGATGGGACAGCTAACTATGGCTACACCTTC
J gene: TRBJ2-3; V gene: TRBV20-1; clone size: few; D gene: TRBD2; CDR3 protein: CCATPRGSGEPDTQYF; CDR3 DNA: TGCTGTGCTACCCCCCGGGGTAGCGGGGAACCAGATACGCAGTATTTT
J gene: TRBJ1-2; V gene: TRBV12-3/TRBV12-4; clone size: many; D gene: NA; CDR3 protein: CASTFDKGYGYTF; CDR3 DNA: TGTGCCAGCACCTTCGACAAGGGATATGGCTACACCTTC
J gene: TRBJ1-3; V gene: TRBV20-1; clone size: NA; D gene: TRBD1; CDR3 protein: CSARAQTGAKGSSGNTIYF; CDR3 DNA: TGCAGTGCTAGAGCCCAGACAGGGGCCAAAGGATCCTCTGGAAACACCATATATTTT
J gene: TRBJ2-5; V gene: TRBV5-1; clone size: many; D gene: NA; CDR3 protein: CASVYSGGETQYF; CDR3 DNA: TGCGCCAGCGTATACAGTGGGGGAGAGACCCAGTACTTC
J gene: TRBJ2-5; V gene: TRBV20-1; clone size: many; D gene: TRBD2; CDR3 protein: CSATLLAGGRETQYF; CDR3 DNA: TGCAGTGCCACCCTGCTAGCGGGGGGTCGGGAGACCCAGTACTTC
J gene: TRBJ2-3; V gene: TRBV12-5; clone size: many; D gene: TRBD2; CDR3 protein: CASGLAGTRPTPTRPSTDTQYF; CDR3 DNA: TGTGCTAGTGGTTTGGCCGGGACTAGACCCACCCCCACTCGACCTAGCACAGATACGCAGTATTTT
J gene: TRBJ1-1; V gene: TRBV20-1; clone size: NA; D gene: NA; CDR3 protein: CSGEGEGVNTEAFF; CDR3 DNA: TGCAGTGGGGAGGGTGAGGGAGTGAACACTGAAGCTTTCTTT
J gene: TRBJ1-2; V gene: TRBV7-9; clone size: many; D gene: NA; CDR3 protein: CASSSELRGYTF; CDR3 DNA: TGTGCCAGCAGCTCTGAACTAAGAGGCTACACCTTC
J gene: TRBJ1-1; V gene: TRBV5-1; clone size: many; D gene: NA; CDR3 protein: CASSFGDSKAFF; CDR3 DNA: TGCGCCAGCAGCTTCGGTGACAGTAAAGCTTTCTTT
J gene: TRBJ2-5; V gene: TRBV12-3/TRBV12-4; clone size: many; D gene: NA; CDR3 protein: CASRSLGETQYF; CDR3 DNA: TGTGCCAGCAGGTCACTGGGAGAGACCCAGTACTTC
J gene: TRBJ1-1; V gene: TRBV12-3/TRBV12-4; clone size: many; D gene: NA; CDR3 protein: CASSFLKMNTEAFF; CDR3 DNA: TGTGCCAGCAGTTTTCTTAAAATGAACACTGAAGCTTTCTTT
J gene: TRBJ2-7; V gene: TRBV5-1; clone size: few; D gene: TRBD1; CDR3 protein: CASSAHLGQSGEQYF; CDR3 DNA: TGCGCCAGCAGCGCCCACTTGGGACAGTCCGGCGAGCAGTACTTC
J gene: TRBJ2-7; V gene: TRBV12-3/TRBV12-4; clone size: many; D gene: NA; CDR3 protein: CASSLFARGLQGRREDKQYF; CDR3 DNA: TGTGCCAGCAGTTTATTCGCAAGGGGACTACAGGGTAGGCGCGAGGATAAGCAGTACTTC
J gene: TRBJ2-3; V gene: TRBV18; clone size: many; D gene: TRBD2; CDR3 protein: CASSTGAGPLSTDTQYF; CDR3 DNA: TGTGCCAGCTCAACCGGAGCGGGACCACTTAGCACAGATACGCAGTATTTT
J gene: TRBJ2-3; V gene: TRBV14; clone size: many; D gene: TRBD2; CDR3 protein: CASSKSGAADTQYF; CDR3 DNA: TGTGCCAGCAGCAAAAGCGGGGCCGCAGATACGCAGTATTTT
J gene: TRBJ1-5; V gene: TRBV19; clone size: many; D gene: NA; CDR3 protein: CASRNRVTQPQHF; CDR3 DNA: TGTGCCAGTAGAAATAGGGTGACTCAGCCCCAGCATTTT
J gene: TRBJ1-1; V gene: TRBV2; clone size: few; D gene: NA; CDR3 protein: CASTEDSLNTEAFF; CDR3 DNA: TGTGCCAGCACCGAAGACAGCCTGAACACTGAAGCTTTCTTT
J gene: TRBJ1-2; V gene: TRBV15; clone size: many; D gene: TRBD1; CDR3 protein: CATSRGTGADGYTF; CDR3 DNA: TGTGCCACCAGCAGAGGGACAGGGGCTGATGGCTACACCTTC
J gene: TRBJ2-3; V gene: TRBV5-4; clone size: many; D gene: TRBD2; CDR3 protein: CASSLKLAGGQDTQYF; CDR3 DNA: TGTGCCAGCAGCTTGAAACTAGCGGGGGGGCAAGATACGCAGTATTTT
J gene: TRBJ1-2; V gene: TRBV2; clone size: many; D gene: NA; CDR3 protein: CASSGGLGITNYGYTF; CDR3 DNA: TGTGCCAGCAGTGGAGGTTTAGGTATAACAAACTATGGCTACACCTTC
J gene: TRBJ2-5; V gene: TRBV5-1; clone size: once; D gene: NA; CDR3 protein: CASRWDSKETQYF; CDR3 DNA: TGCGCCAGCAGGTGGGACTCCAAAGAGACCCAGTACTTC
J gene: TRBJ1-5; V gene: TRBV7-2; clone size: many; D gene: NA; CDR3 protein: CASTAGNSNQPQHF; CDR3 DNA: TGTGCCAGCACTGCGGGTAACAGCAATCAGCCCCAGCATTTT
J gene: TRBJ2-3; V gene: TRBV4-1; clone size: many; D gene: TRBD1; CDR3 protein: CASSRGQGFSDTQYF; CDR3 DNA: TGCGCCAGCAGCCGAGGACAGGGGTTTTCAGATACGCAGTATTTT
J gene: TRBJ1-2; V gene: TRBV12-3/TRBV12-4; clone size: many; D gene: NA; CDR3 protein: CASSLQGALYGYTF; CDR3 DNA: TGTGCCAGCAGCCTACAGGGAGCTCTCTATGGCTACACCTTC
J gene: TRBJ1-6; V gene: TRBV25-1; clone size: NA; D gene: NA; CDR3 protein: CASSAPFQPLHF; CDR3 DNA: TGTGCCAGCAGTGCCCCCTTCCAACCCCTCCACTTT
J gene: TRBJ1-5; V gene: TRBV7-2; clone size: many; D gene: NA; CDR3 protein: CASSLRGDQPQHF; CDR3 DNA: TGTGCCAGCAGCTTACGGGGGGACCAGCCCCAGCATTTT
J gene: TRBJ2-3; V gene: TRBV7-2; clone size: many; D gene: TRBD2; CDR3 protein: CASSLGPSGGADTQYF; CDR3 DNA: TGTGCCAGCAGCTTAGGCCCTAGCGGGGGGGCAGATACGCAGTATTTT
J gene: TRBJ2-1; V gene: TRBV7-2; clone size: many; D gene: NA; CDR3 protein: CASSLARRVVGNEQFF; CDR3 DNA: TGTGCCAGCAGCTTAGCGCGCAGGGTCGTCGGTAATGAGCAGTTCTTC
J gene: TRBJ2-7; V gene: TRBV5-6; clone size: few; D gene: NA; CDR3 protein: CASSSRGLGVHEQYF; CDR3 DNA: TGTGCCAGCAGCTCACGTGGGTTAGGGGTCCACGAGCAGTACTTC
J gene: TRBJ2-7; V gene: TRBV4-2; clone size: few; D gene: TRBD1; CDR3 protein: CASSHTSGQGVGEQYF; CDR3 DNA: TGTGCCAGCAGCCACACGTCGGGACAGGGAGTAGGCGAGCAGTACTTC
J gene: TRBJ2-3; V gene: TRBV13; clone size: many; D gene: NA; CDR3 protein: CASSLIPGPTDTQYF; CDR3 DNA: TGTGCCAGCAGCTTAATCCCGGGCCCCACAGATACGCAGTATTTT
J gene: TRBJ2-3; V gene: TRBV20-1; clone size: many; D gene: TRBD2; CDR3 protein: CSASTAGDLDTDTQYF; CDR3 DNA: TGCAGTGCTAGTACGGCGGGGGACTTGGACACAGATACGCAGTATTTT
J gene: TRBJ2-3; V gene: TRBV29-1; clone size: NA; D gene: TRBD2; CDR3 protein: CSGWGGASTDTQYF; CDR3 DNA: TGCAGCGGATGGGGGGGAGCTAGCACAGATACTCAGTATTTT
J gene: TRBJ2-2; V gene: TRBV9; clone size: many; D gene: TRBD2; CDR3 protein: CASSGGGFGELFF; CDR3 DNA: TGTGCCAGCAGCGGCGGGGGTTTCGGGGAGCTGTTTTTT
J gene: TRBJ2-5; V gene: TRBV7-2; clone size: many; D gene: NA; CDR3 protein: CASSPRRAEITQYF; CDR3 DNA: TGTGCCAGCAGCCCCCGACGAGCCGAAATAACCCAGTACTTC
J gene: TRBJ2-3; V gene: TRBV5-6; clone size: many; D gene: NA; CDR3 protein: CASLPFGGRGDTQYF; CDR3 DNA: TGTGCCAGCTTGCCGTTCGGGGGGCGGGGAGATACGCAGTATTTT
J gene: TRBJ1-1; V gene: TRBV20-1; clone size: many; D gene: NA; CDR3 protein: CSARDLGTRNTEAFF; CDR3 DNA: TGCAGTGCTAGAGATCTGGGGACGCGGAACACTGAAGCTTTCTTT
J gene: TRBJ2-3; V gene: TRBV2; clone size: many; D gene: TRBD2; CDR3 protein: CASNTAWSGGANTQYF; CDR3 DNA: TGTGCCAGCAACACGGCTTGGAGCGGGGGGGCGAATACGCAGTATTTT
J gene: TRBJ2-5; V gene: TRBV11-2; clone size: many; D gene: NA; CDR3 protein: CASSLPRGVAGLLKTQYF; CDR3 DNA: TGTGCCAGCAGCTTACCCCGCGGGGTTGCGGGGTTGTTAAAGACCCAGTACTTC
J gene: TRBJ2-2; V gene: TRBV4-2; clone size: many; D gene: NA; CDR3 protein: CASSQEIRATTGELFF; CDR3 DNA: TGTGCCAGCAGCCAAGAGATCCGGGCAACCACCGGGGAGCTGTTTTTT
J gene: TRBJ2-1; V gene: TRBV9; clone size: many; D gene: TRBD2; CDR3 protein: CASSLLAGVYNEQFF; CDR3 DNA: TGTGCCAGCAGCCTCCTAGCGGGGGTCTACAATGAGCAGTTCTTC
J gene: TRBJ1-3; V gene: TRBV7-8; clone size: many; D gene: TRBD1; CDR3 protein: CASSSGDRGRNTIYF; CDR3 DNA: TGTGCCAGCAGCTCCGGAGACAGGGGAAGAAACACCATATATTTT
J gene: TRBJ1-5; V gene: TRBV20-1; clone size: NA; D gene: NA; CDR3 protein: CSALLGGGNQPQHF; CDR3 DNA: TGCAGTGCCCTACTAGGAGGGGGCAATCAGCCCCAGCATTTT
J gene: TRBJ2-4; V gene: TRBV5-1; clone size: many; D gene: NA; CDR3 protein: CASSFDAAGNIQYF; CDR3 DNA: TGCGCCAGCAGCTTTGACGCGGCGGGGAACATTCAGTACTTC
J gene: TRBJ2-3; V gene: TRBV9; clone size: many; D gene: NA; CDR3 protein: CASSTRPNTDTQYF; CDR3 DNA: TGTGCCAGCAGCACCAGACCCAACACAGATACGCAGTATTTT
J gene: TRBJ2-7; V gene: TRBV5-8; clone size: many; D gene: NA; CDR3 protein: CASSLGAGDGYEQYF; CDR3 DNA: TGTGCCAGCAGCTTGGGGGCAGGGGATGGGTACGAGCAGTACTTC
J gene: TRBJ2-5; V gene: TRBV20-1; clone size: many; D gene: NA; CDR3 protein: CSASPETQYF; CDR3 DNA: TGCAGTGCTAGTCCAGAGACCCAGTACTTC
J gene: TRBJ2-4; V gene: TRBV20-1; clone size: many; D gene: NA; CDR3 protein: CSARRQRKNIQYF; CDR3 DNA: TGCAGTGCTAGGCGGCAGCGCAAAAACATTCAGTACTTC
J gene: TRBJ2-3; V gene: TRBV5-1; clone size: many; D gene: TRBD1; CDR3 protein: CASSSTGSPDTQYF; CDR3 DNA: TGCGCCAGCAGCTCGACAGGGAGTCCAGATACGCAGTATTTT
J gene: TRBJ2-5; V gene: TRBV7-2; clone size: many; D gene: NA; CDR3 protein: CASSLATGETQYF; CDR3 DNA: TGTGCCAGCAGCTTAGCGACGGGAGAGACCCAGTACTTC
J gene: TRBJ2-5; V gene: TRBV5-4; clone size: many; D gene: TRBD1; CDR3 protein: CASSLAQGASRETQYF; CDR3 DNA: TGTGCCAGCAGCTTGGCCCAGGGGGCGTCAAGGGAGACCCAGTACTTC